This is a list of T cell receptor beta chains from one sample in a study of T cell responses to AZD1222 COVID-19 vaccine. Assay used: immunoSEQ multiplex PCR; TCRdb lists only in-frame clones, some missing. The data contain about 150,000 clones, around 90% of them seen just once; the ten biggest clones take up under 20%. The sequencing used peripheral blood, collected on day 0 of AZD1222 vaccination. The receptors stem from an adult in good health. Both conserved end residues are part of each CDR3. A D gene is named only where the DNA matches it firmly.

TRBJ2-1 | NA | TRBV13 | TGTGCCAGCAGCTTAGGACAGATAAATGAGCAGTTCTTC | CASSLGQINEQFF
TRBJ2-3 | NA | TRBV7-3 | TGTGCCAGCAGACCAGAGAGGGGTACGCAGTATTTT | CASRPERGTQYF
TRBJ1-5 | TRBD1 | TRBV28 | TGTGCCAGCAGTCCTCGGACAGGGTCGGCACAGCCCCAGCATTTT | CASSPRTGSAQPQHF
TRBJ1-5 | NA | TRBV30 | TGTGCCTGCGCACAGGGAGGAGATCAGCCCCAGCATTTT | CACAQGGDQPQHF
TRBJ1-1 | NA | TRBV7-9 | TGTGCCAGCAGCCCAGGACGAGCGGTAAACACTGAAGCTTTCTTT | CASSPGRAVNTEAFF
TRBJ2-1 | NA | TRBV5-3 | TGTGCCAGAAGCTGCCCGGTGTGGTCCTACAATGAGCAGTTCTTC | CARSCPVWSYNEQFF
TRBJ2-3 | TRBD1 | TRBV9 | TGTGCCAGCAGCGTAAGGCAGGGGGCCACAGATACGCAGTATTTT | CASSVRQGATDTQYF
TRBJ2-1 | NA | TRBV7-9 | TGTGCCAGCAGCAATTCCCTAGCGACCTCCTACAATGAGCAGTTCTTC | CASSNSLATSYNEQFF
TRBJ1-3 | NA | TRBV18 | TGTGCCAGCTCACCACTCGAAGGGGGATGGGGAAACACCATATATTTT | CASSPLEGGWGNTIYF
TRBJ1-2 | NA | TRBV6-5 | TGTGCCAGCAGTTACTCGAACCGATATGGCTACACCTTC | CASSYSNRYGYTF
TRBJ2-7 | NA | TRBV7-9 | TGTGCCAGCAGCTTAGCGTCTCGGCCTTCCTACGAGCAGTACTTC | CASSLASRPSYEQYF
TRBJ1-4 | NA | TRBV7-9 | TGTGCCAGCAGCTTAGACTCGAGGGAAAAACTGTTTTTT | CASSLDSREKLFF
TRBJ2-5 | TRBD2 | TRBV9 | TGTGCCAGCAGCGTAGGACTAGCGGGGGTGGAGACCCAGTACTTC | CASSVGLAGVETQYF
TRBJ1-2 | NA | TRBV4-1 | TGCGCCAGCAGCCCGGTCGAGGGGGACCCCGGGGGCTACACCTTC | CASSPVEGDPGGYTF
TRBJ1-2 | TRBD1 | TRBV28 | TGTGCCAGCAGTCCGGGACAGCCCTATGGCTACACCTTC | CASSPGQPYGYTF
TRBJ1-2 | NA | TRBV9 | TGTGCCAGCAGCGTAGGGAAAACCCCCTATGGCTACACCTTC | CASSVGKTPYGYTF
TRBJ2-7 | TRBD1 | TRBV2 | TGTGCCAGCTCGGGACAGAGATACGAGCAGTACTTC | CASSGQRYEQYF